These 7 T cell receptor beta chains originate from one sample sequenced in a study of T cell repertoires in cytomegalovirus infection. TCRdb passed the reads through MiXCR, listing each CDR3 protein once. The sample carries 450,000 to 600,000 distinct CDR3 sequences, around 35% recorded once. Their recognized antigens are unknown. The sample in question was cultured PBMCs, obtained from culture after CMV antigen stimulation. Receptor source: a human donor in good health (CMV status not recorded). Some clones in this sample may be carry-over from other donors' samples.

The chain combines TRBV27 with TRBJ1-1, with D hard to call. The CDR3 extends over 14 amino acids. V lost 6 bases and J 4 bases, leaving 15 bases between the germline ends. Germline values: CDR1 MNHEY, CDR2 SMNVEV (reference sequence). The CDR3 loop reads CASRPGLTSTEAFF. CDR3 bases: TGTGCCAGCAGGCCCGGATTAACGAGCACTGAAGCTTTCTTT.

CDR3 DNA sequence: TGCAGCGTTTCCGGGACAGGGTATGACTATGGCTACACCTTC. This sequence encodes CSVSGTGYDYGYTF. This chain joins TRBV29-1 and TRBJ1-2; 9 bases match TRBD1. The CDR3 spans 14 residues. J gave up 3 bases and V 5 bases, and 7 bases lay outside the gene matches. Per the germline V gene, CDR1 is SQVTM and CDR2 is ANQGSEA.

This chain connects TRBV20-1 to TRBJ1-2, with D possibly TRBD1 on 6 matching bases. CDR3 length: 14 residues. V lost 1 base, J lost 2 bases, and 11 bases lay in between. Per germline, CDR1 DFQATT and CDR2 SNEGSKA (reference sequence). The CDR3 sequence is CSARGGHGNYGYTF. The CDR3 region has the DNA TGCAGTGCTAGAGGGGGACATGGCAACTATGGCTACACCTTC.

The genes are TRBV25-1 and TRBJ1-2; D not certain. Between the trimmed V and J ends, which lost 1 base and 12 bases, there was a span of 15 bases. CDR1 and CDR2 from the germline V gene are MGHDK and SYGVNS. The CDR3 is 13 residues long. CDR3 nucleotide sequence: TGTGCCAGCAGTGAATTGTCGCGAACGGCCCACACCTTC. It encodes CASSELSRTAHTF.

This sequence joins TRBV20-1 and TRBJ1-5; D possibly corresponds to TRBD1 (6 bases). V gave up 0 bases and J gave up 11 bases, with 17 bases separating them. The germline V gene has CDR1 DFQATT and CDR2 SNEGSKA (reference sequence). The CDR3 runs 14 residues. The CDR3 sequence: CSARDPGAGETQHF. The CDR3 nucleotides read TGCAGTGCTAGAGATCCAGGGGCCGGGGAGACCCAGCATTTT.

J is TRBJ1-2 and V is TRBV28; D unresolved. Deletions cut 7 bases from V and 3 bases from J, with 6 bases between. Looked up from germline, CDR1 is MDHEN and CDR2 is SYDVKM. The CDR3 has 11 residues. CDR3 DNA sequence: TGTGCCAGCAATGAGGACTATGGCTACACCTTC. It encodes CASNEDYGYTF.

This clonotype has a handful of counts. The CDR3 DNA is TGTGCCAGCAGCTTAGTCTCACAGCAAGAGACCCAGTACTTC. Protein sequence: CASSLVSQQETQYF. This chain links TRBV11-2 with TRBJ2-5; D uncertain. With 1 base removed from V and 2 bases from J, the gap between germline ends came to 8 bases. Germline lookup yields CDR1 SGHAT and CDR2 FQNNGV. This CDR3 comprises 14 residues.